The 32 T cell receptor beta chains listed next were all sequenced from one sample in a study of blood T cell repertoires in COVID-19. Assay: immunoSEQ multiplex PCR; the TCRdb copy retains only in-frame clones and omits some. The sample has 55,000 to 80,000 clones, around 88% seen once. The sample was peripheral blood. The receptors stem from a human donor in a cohort sampled during active COVID-19.

This clone was detected ten times or more. The chain links TRBV7-9 to TRBJ2-7; 13 bases agree with TRBD2. The CDR3 consists of 18 residues. The ends lost 5 bases at V and 2 bases at J; junction bases unmatched: 12. Per the germline V gene, CDR1 is SEHNR and CDR2 is FQNEAQ (reference sequence). CDR3 in amino acids: CASSPPGLAGLRPYEQYF. As DNA, the CDR3 is TGTGCCAGCAGCCCTCCGGGACTAGCGGGACTACGCCCCTACGAGCAGTACTTC. The full variable domain, completed using reference TRBV7-9 and TRBJ2-7, is DTGVSQNPRHKITKRGQNVTFRCDPISEHNRLYWYRQTLGQGPEFLTYFQNEAQLEKSRLLSDRFSAERPKGSFSTLEIQRTEQGDSAMYLCASSPPGLAGLRPYEQYFGPGTRLTVT.

The chain has TRBV29-1 and TRBJ2-3; 10 bases align to TRBD1. Per germline, CDR1 SQVTM and CDR2 ANQGSEA. Trimming removed 4 bases from V and 1 base from J; junction bases left unmatched: 5. The CDR3 is 15 residues long. As DNA, the CDR3 is TGCAGCGTTGTCCCCGGGACAGGGGGCACAGATACGCAGTATTTT. This encodes CSVVPGTGGTDTQYF.

This chain uses TRBV5-1 with TRBJ2-5; D is possibly TRBD1 (6 bases). The length of the CDR3 is 15 residues. The V and J ends lost 1 base and 2 bases respectively, with 12 bases between them. Germline-derived CDR1 and CDR2 are SGHRS and YFSETQ. The CDR3 sequence: CASSLLRGGQETQYF. DNA of the CDR3: TGCGCCAGCAGCTTGCTCAGGGGTGGGCAAGAGACCCAGTACTTC.

This clone has just a few counts. V is TRBV6-5 and J is TRBJ1-2, with 10 bases aligning to TRBD1. Germline assignment: CDR1 MNHEY and CDR2 SVGAGI. The CDR3 runs to 11 residues. V shed 7 bases, J shed 12 bases, and the junction held 5 bases outside the gene matches. The CDR3 DNA sequence: TGTGCCAGCACCGGACAGGGGGGCGACACCTTC. Amino acids: CASTGQGGDTF.

The rearrangement joins TRBV29-1 to TRBJ2-3; 7 bases are a match to TRBD1. Germline CDR1 is SQVTM and CDR2 is ANQGSEA. CDR3 length: 13 residues. The trim removed 3 bases at V and 3 bases at J, leaving 3 bases unmatched. CDR3 DNA: TGCAGCGTTGATATCAGGGGGACAGATACGCAGTATTTT. Its protein product is CSVDIRGTDTQYF.

The V call is TRBV30, the J call TRBJ2-1; 8 nucleotides align to TRBD2. The CDR3 runs 13 residues. V shed 1 base, J shed 5 bases, and the junction held 1 base outside the gene matches. Per germline, CDR1 GTSNPN and CDR2 SVGIG (reference sequence). The chain's CDR3 is CAWSAGGDNEQFF. Written as DNA, the CDR3 is TGTGCCTGGAGTGCCGGGGGGGACAATGAGCAGTTCTTC.

The J gene is TRBJ2-7, the V gene TRBV10-3; D gene uncertain. V lost 2 bases, J lost 5 bases, and 13 bases lay in between. CDR3 size: 14 residues. Per germline, CDR1 ENHRY and CDR2 SYGVKD. CDR3 residues: CAISEGEGANEQYF. Written as DNA, the CDR3 is TGTGCCATCAGTGAGGGAGAAGGTGCTAACGAGCAGTACTTC.

V gene TRBV18 combines with J gene TRBJ2-1; TRBD2 agrees at 14 bases. CDR3 length: 16 amino acids. Trimming cost V 0 bases and J 5 bases; bases outside gene matches: 0. CDR1 and CDR2 from the germline V gene are KGHSH and LQKENI. The CDR3 DNA is TGTGCCAGCTCACCACCGGGACTAGCGGGGGACAATGAGCAGTTCTTC. This sequence encodes CASSPPGLAGDNEQFF.

The chain carries TRBV10-3 and TRBJ1-6, with D possibly matching TRBD1 (5 bases). Germline V CDR1 and CDR2: ENHRY, SYGVKD. This CDR3 region has 15 residues. Trimming took off 6 bases at V and 6 bases at J, with 15 bases between the two ends. For the CDR3, the DNA is TGTGCCATCAGGGAGGGAGGGGCGCTTAATTCACCCCTCCACTTT. It translates to CAIREGGALNSPLHF.

The chain is built from TRBV3-1 (or the pseudogene TRBV3-2) and TRBJ1-6, with 10 bases lining up with TRBD1. Unmatched junction bases numbered 11, after V lost 4 bases and J lost 5 bases. Germline CDR1 LGHDT, CDR2 YNNKEL (reference sequence). The CDR3 is made up of 18 amino acids. DNA for the CDR3: TGTGCCAGCAGCCCCCCTACCGGGACAGGGGCGAATAATTCACCCCTCCACTTT. This encodes CASSPPTGTGANNSPLHF.

The genes are TRBV1 and TRBJ2-3; the tabulated D call, TRBD2, remains unverified against the DNA. TRBV1 is a pseudogene locus. This CDR3 is 13 amino acids long. The CDR3: CTSSRDSGSGQYF. Here the CDR3 DNA reads TGCACCAGCAGCCGGGACTCAGGGTCTGGGCAGTATTTT.

This sequence joins TRBV19 and TRBJ2-7; 7 bases are a match to TRBD2. This CDR3 spans 14 amino acids. Losses at the gene ends were 1 base for V and 2 bases for J; bases not matched to a gene: 2. CDR1 is LNHDA and CDR2 is SQIVND in the germline V gene (reference sequence). CDR3 sequence: CASSIGGRAYEQYF. CDR3 bases: TGTGCCAGTAGTATAGGAGGGAGGGCCTACGAGCAGTACTTC.

The J gene is TRBJ2-3, the V gene TRBV10-2; D not resolved. The V end lost 4 bases, the J end lost 1 base, and 3 bases lay between the germline ends. Germline CDR1 is WSHSY and CDR2 is SAAADI. The CDR3 consists of 12 residues. CDR3 bases: TGCGCCAGCAGTGGAGGCACAGATACGCAGTATTTT. Amino acids: CASSGGTDTQYF.

The chain employs TRBV3-1 (or the pseudogene TRBV3-2) and TRBJ2-3; 10 nucleotides align to TRBD2. CDR3 length: 16 amino acids. Germline CDR1 is LGHDT and CDR2 is YNNKEL (reference sequence). The V and J ends lost 6 bases and 0 bases, in that order; junction bases with no gene match: 6. The DNA of the CDR3 is TGTGCCAGCAGGGTAGGGACTAGCGAGAGCACAGATACGCAGTATTTT. As protein: CASRVGTSESTDTQYF.

The chain couples TRBV21-1 to TRBJ2-3; the table's D call of TRBD2 was not tested on the DNA. TRBV21-1 is a known pseudogene. The CDR3 is 18 amino acids. The CDR3: CASSKPRDGGRGTDTQYF. DNA for the CDR3: TGTGCCAGCAGCAAACCGAGAGACGGGGGGCGGGGAACAGATACGCAGTATTTT.

This chain uses TRBV5-1 with TRBJ1-2, with D tentatively TRBD1 (6 bases). Trimming removed 10 bases at V and 4 bases at J, with 26 bases between. CDR3 length equals 16 residues. CDR1 SGHRS and CDR2 YFSETQ come from the germline V gene. This CDR3 reads CAPSDPGGGPSYGYTF. The CDR3 coding sequence is TGCGCCCCCAGCGACCCGGGGGGGGGCCCTTCCTATGGCTACACCTTC.

The gene calls are TRBV7-6 and TRBJ1-4, with 9 bases lining up with TRBD1. After removal of 5 bases from V and 6 bases from J, the junction contained 7 bases not matched to a gene. The CDR3 has 15 amino acids. Germline lookup yields CDR1 SGHVS and CDR2 FNYEAQ. In nucleotides, the CDR3 is TGTGCCAGCAGCGTCACGACAGGGGGTGATGAAAAACTGTTTTTT. Translation gives CASSVTTGGDEKLFF.

This clone was observed a handful of times. CDR3 DNA sequence: TGCGCCAGCAGCATTCTAGCGGGGGTCTACAATGAGCAGTTCTTC. This gives the protein CASSILAGVYNEQFF. This chain links TRBV4-1 with TRBJ2-1; 10 bases fit TRBD2. V shed 5 bases, J shed 3 bases, and the junction held 4 bases outside the gene matches. The CDR3 spans 15 residues. Germline V gene lookup returns CDR1 MGHRA and CDR2 YSYEKL.

V and J are TRBV5-5 and TRBJ1-2, with 9 bases aligning to TRBD1. With V trimmed by 3 bases and J by 1 base, 4 bases remained unmatched. The CDR3 sequence is 15 residues long. The germline CDR1 and CDR2 sequences are SGHKS and YYEKEE (reference sequence). The CDR3 sequence: CASSSGGQGNYGYTF. The CDR3 bases are TGTGCCAGCAGCTCTGGGGGACAGGGTAACTATGGCTACACCTTC.

This chain links TRBV5-6 with TRBJ1-1, with D tentatively TRBD1 (5 bases). The CDR3 length is 14 residues. Germline loops: CDR1 SGHDT, CDR2 YYEEEE. V lost 0 bases, J lost 3 bases, and 9 bases lay in between. The CDR3 sequence: CASSLVGADTEAFF. Written as DNA, the CDR3 is TGTGCCAGCAGCTTGGTAGGGGCCGACACTGAAGCTTTCTTT.

The V gene is TRBV6-5, the J gene TRBJ2-5, with D tentatively TRBD2 (5 bases). The V and J ends lost 0 bases and 9 bases respectively, with 14 bases between them. Germline loops: CDR1 MNHEY, CDR2 SVGAGI. The CDR3 is 14 amino acids. The CDR3 reads CASSYSTDGGAQYF. The CDR3 nucleotides read TGTGCCAGCAGTTACTCGACGGACGGAGGCGCCCAGTACTTC.

A single count supports this clone. CDR3 in amino acids: CASSPGPQGLGNTEAFF. For the CDR3, the DNA is TGTGCCAGCAGTCCAGGGCCTCAGGGGTTGGGGAACACTGAAGCTTTCTTT. This chain links TRBV2 with TRBJ1-1; a possible D gene is TRBD1 (6 bases). The CDR3 runs to 17 residues. V lost 5 bases and J 1 base, leaving 20 bases between the germline ends. Germline V gene lookup returns CDR1 SNHLY and CDR2 FYNNEI.

J is TRBJ2-7 and V is TRBV6-5; tentatively, D is TRBD2 (6 bases). Germline CDR1 and CDR2: MNHEY and SVGAGI. CDR3 size: 13 residues. Trimming took 6 bases from V and 5 from J, leaving 14 bases between them. CDR3 residues: CASRVSRRDEQYF. The CDR3 DNA reads TGTGCCAGCAGGGTCTCCCGGAGGGACGAGCAGTACTTC.

The chain joins TRBV5-1 to TRBJ2-1; TRBD1 matches 8 bases. The V and J ends lost 0 bases and 5 bases, in that order; junction bases with no gene match: 4. Germline V CDR1 and CDR2: SGHRS, YFSETQ. CDR3 length: 15 residues. The CDR3 DNA reads as TGCGCCAGCAGCTTGGGCGGACAGGGACACAATGAGCAGTTCTTC. Translation: CASSLGGQGHNEQFF. Full variable domain (missing parts from reference TRBV5-1 and TRBJ2-1): KAGVTQTPRYLIKTRGQQVTLSCSPISGHRSVSWYQQTPGQGLQFLFEYFSETQRNKGNFPGRFSGRQFSNSRSEMNVSTLELGDSALYLCASSLGGQGHNEQFFGPGTRLTVL.

This chain connects TRBV3-1 (or the pseudogene TRBV3-2) to TRBJ1-4; no firm D call. The germline gives CDR1 LGHDT, CDR2 YNNKEL (reference sequence). V lost 3 bases, J lost 7 bases, and 3 bases lay in between. CDR3 size: 11 residues. In DNA, the CDR3 is TGTGCCAGCAGCCAGAGTGAAAAACTGTTTTTT. The encoded protein is CASSQSEKLFF.

The chain combines TRBV19 with TRBJ1-2; D is ambiguous. The V gene lost 5 bases and the J gene lost 7 bases, with 11 bases spanning the gap. From germline, CDR1 is LNHDA and CDR2 SQIVND (reference sequence). The CDR3 covers 12 residues. The CDR3 protein is CASSEQDTGYTF. CDR3 DNA: TGTGCCAGTAGTGAGCAGGATACTGGCTACACCTTC.

This chain links TRBV24-1 with TRBJ2-2, with 10 bases lining up with TRBD1. CDR3 length: 15 amino acids. V gave up 3 bases and J gave up 6 bases; unmatched junction bases: 3. Germline V gives CDR1 KGHDR, CDR2 SFDVKD. In DNA, the CDR3 is TGTGCCACCAGTGATGCGACAGGGGGCCCCGGGGAGCTGTTTTTT. Translating it yields CATSDATGGPGELFF.

The chain is built from TRBV6-5 and TRBJ1-4; D is unclear. The CDR3 has 13 residues. V dropped 7 bases and J dropped 4 bases, with 10 bases sitting between them. Germline CDR1 MNHEY, CDR2 SVGAGI. CDR3 protein: CASNNFFNEKLFF. The CDR3 DNA reads TGTGCCAGCAACAATTTCTTTAATGAAAAACTGTTTTTT.

This rearrangement joins TRBV7-9 to TRBJ1-2; D call uncertain. Trimming pared 5 bases from V and 8 bases from J, leaving 12 bases between. Germline values: CDR1 SEHNR, CDR2 FQNEAQ (reference sequence). The CDR3 totals 12 residues. DNA for the CDR3: TGTGCCAGCAGCCCCTCGGGAGGCGGCTACACCTTC. This sequence encodes CASSPSGGGYTF.

In its sample, this clone was seen once. This rearrangement joins TRBV5-1 to TRBJ2-5, with a weak D call TRBD1 (6 bases). The CDR3 loop spans 15 amino acids. The ends were cut back, 1 base at V and 4 bases at J, with 14 bases in the middle. Germline V gives CDR1 SGHRS, CDR2 YFSETQ. This CDR3 reads CASSLTGARGETQYF. CDR3 DNA sequence: TGCGCCAGCAGCTTGACCGGGGCCAGGGGAGAGACCCAGTACTTC. The full variable domain, its missing parts supplied by reference TRBV5-1 and TRBJ2-5, is KAGVTQTPRYLIKTRGQQVTLSCSPISGHRSVSWYQQTPGQGLQFLFEYFSETQRNKGNFPGRFSGRQFSNSRSEMNVSTLELGDSALYLCASSLTGARGETQYFGPGTRLLVL.

The rearrangement links TRBV18 to TRBJ2-3; D remains ambiguous. V lost 4 bases and J 1 base, leaving 6 bases between the germline ends. The length of the CDR3 is 13 residues. The V gene's germline CDR1 is KGHSH and CDR2 LQKENI. The CDR3 DNA is TGTGCCAGCTCACGAGTACGCACAGATACGCAGTATTTT. This codes for CASSRVRTDTQYF.

The V and J genes are TRBV2 and TRBJ1-5, with 10 bases lining up with TRBD1. Germline loops: CDR1 SNHLY, CDR2 FYNNEI. CDR3 size: 15 residues. The junction had 8 bases not matched to a gene; V was cut back by 3 bases and J by 9 bases. CDR3 nucleotide sequence: TGTGCCAGCAGTGACGACAGGGGGCCTTTGTCGCCCCAGCATTTT. Translating gives CASSDDRGPLSPQHF.